These 24 T cell receptor beta chains were all obtained from the same sample, sequenced in a study of regulatory T cells in long-lasting Graves disease. Arm-PCR of CDR3 regions and iRepertoire HTBI primers were used to build TCR beta libraries. TCRdb ran MiXCR on the multiplex PCR reads and lists one entry per CDR3 protein. Counted here are some 300,000 distinct CDR3 sequences, 20% to 25% occurring once; the ten biggest clones make up around three fifths. Indicated time point: persistent/refractory GD, antithyroid drugs over 5 years with positive TRAb. RNA from PBMCs was the source of the TCR library. The specimen was peripheral blood mononuclear cells (PBMCs), collected when the disease was refractory, from a patient treated with antithyroid drugs. The receptor set was obtained from a female donor with Graves disease.

The V gene is TRBV9, the J gene TRBJ2-7, with D possibly matching TRBD2 (6 bases). The CDR3 runs to 15 residues. V was shortened by 0 bases and J by 2 bases, with 12 bases between the two germline ends. CDR1 SGDLS and CDR2 YYNGEE come from the germline V gene. The DNA for the CDR3 is TGTGCCAGCAGCGTAGCACTGGGGGGACCCTACGAGCAGTACTTC. Its protein is CASSVALGGPYEQYF.

Of note for this clonotype: This may come from a read error, since a much larger clone is one base off. The chain recombines TRBV7-2 with TRBJ1-2; D might be TRBD1 (5 bases). Germline CDR1 SGHTA, CDR2 FQGNSA. Trimming shortened V by 5 bases and J by 4 bases, and 17 bases separated the two germline ends. The CDR3 length is 15 residues. The CDR3 DNA sequence: TGTGCCAGCAGCCGCTCCGGTGCAGGGTTCTATGGCTACACCTTC. Its protein is CASSRSGAGFYGYTF.

There are many counts of this clonotype. This chain connects TRBV28 to TRBJ2-7, with a weak D call TRBD2 (6 bases). CDR1 MDHEN and CDR2 SYDVKM come from the germline V gene. The V end lost 8 bases, the J end lost 0 bases, and 17 bases lay between the germline ends. The CDR3 totals 15 residues. The CDR3 DNA sequence: TGTGCCAGCGTGCGGGCGGGGCCTAGCTCCTACGAGCAGTACTTC. Its translation is CASVRAGPSSYEQYF.

This clonotype was recorded a few times. The chain uses TRBV6-1 and TRBJ1-5; no clear D gene. Germline V CDR1 and CDR2: MNHNS, SASEGT. This CDR3 region has 14 residues. Trimming left V 7 bases short and J 0 bases short, with 10 bases between. The CDR3 nucleotides read TGTGCCAGCACCAAAGGGTATAGCAATCAGCCCCAGCATTTT. This translates into CASTKGYSNQPQHF.

This clonotype was found a few times. This chain links TRBV7-3 with TRBJ2-7, with TRBD1 identical over 10 bases. With V trimmed by 5 bases and J by 7 bases, 5 bases remained unmatched. From germline, CDR1 is SGHTA and CDR2 FQGTGA. This CDR3 has 13 amino acids. CDR3 amino acids: CASSHGTGAEQYF. CDR3 in DNA: TGTGCCAGCAGCCACGGGACAGGGGCTGAGCAGTACTTC.

This clonotype was seen a handful of times. The chain links TRBV13 to TRBJ2-7, with D perhaps TRBD2 (5 bases). V was shortened by 6 bases and J by 0 bases, with 15 bases between the two germline ends. The CDR3 is 15 residues long. CDR1 is PRHDT, CDR2 FYEKMQ, per germline (reference sequence). The CDR3 DNA is TGTGCCAGCAGTCGAGGGCCCGGTCTCTCCTACGAGCAGTACTTC. Protein sequence: CASSRGPGLSYEQYF.

The genes are TRBV27 and TRBJ2-6, with D hard to call. This CDR3 spans 15 amino acids. The V end lost 3 bases, the J end lost 2 bases, and 8 bases lay between the germline ends. CDR1 and CDR2 from the germline V gene are MNHEY and SMNVEV (reference sequence). DNA of the CDR3: TGTGCCAGCAGTTTTGGCATCGCTGGGGCCAACGTCCTGACTTTC. It specifies CASSFGIAGANVLTF.

J is TRBJ2-7 and V is TRBV20-1, with 8 bases fitting TRBD2. V lost 6 bases, J lost 3 bases, and 10 bases stayed unmatched. Germline V gene data show CDR1 as DFQATT and CDR2 as SNEGSKA (reference sequence). The length of the CDR3 is 14 residues. The CDR3 region has the DNA TGCAGTGCCCTAGGGGCTAGCGGGCTCTACGAGCAGTACTTC. This codes for CSALGASGLYEQYF.

The chain carries TRBV19 and TRBJ1-5; 10 nucleotides agree with TRBD1. Germline trimming cut 3 bases from V and 9 bases from J; bases unmatched to any gene: 8. The CDR3 is 15 amino acids. Germline CDR1 LNHDA, CDR2 SQIVND (reference sequence). CDR3 residues: CASSIRGTGDRPQHF. DNA for the CDR3: TGTGCCAGTAGTATTCGAGGGACAGGGGATCGGCCCCAGCATTTT.

The chain joins TRBV7-2 to TRBJ2-3, with D perhaps matching TRBD1 (5 bases). The germline CDR1 and CDR2 sequences are SGHTA and FQGNSA. Trimming left V 1 base short and J 9 bases short, with 8 bases between. The CDR3 totals 12 residues. The CDR3 nucleotides are TGTGCCAGCAGCTTAGATTCAGGGACGCAGTATTTT. This translates into CASSLDSGTQYF.

The chain combines TRBV19 with TRBJ1-1; the match to TRBD1 covers 10 bases. CDR1 is LNHDA, CDR2 SQIVND, per germline (reference sequence). CDR3 length equals 16 residues. V shed 5 bases, J shed 6 bases, and the junction held 12 bases outside the gene matches. This chain's CDR3 is CASSPRQGARISEAFF. The CDR3 bases are TGTGCCAGTAGTCCGCGACAGGGGGCGCGAATTTCTGAAGCTTTCTTT.

This clonotype has ten or more counts. This rearrangement joins TRBV12-3 or TRBV12-4 to TRBJ1-5; D gene unclear. The CDR3 is 20 residues long. V was clipped by 4 bases and J by 4 bases, with 29 bases between them. The CDR3 loop is CASSSPFTESERRRNQPQHF. CDR3 nucleotide sequence: TGTGCCAGCAGTTCCCCCTTTACAGAGAGTGAGAGAAGAAGGAATCAGCCCCAGCATTTT.

This chain uses TRBV5-5 with TRBJ1-5, with 7 nucleotides matching TRBD1. Germline V gene lookup returns CDR1 SGHKS and CDR2 YYEKEE (reference sequence). The J segment lost 4 bases and the V segment lost 7 bases, leaving 8 bases of the junction unmatched. The CDR3 covers 14 residues. The CDR3 DNA reads TGTGCCAGCTCCCAACAGGGGAGGAATCAGCCCCAGCATTTT. Protein product: CASSQQGRNQPQHF.

The chain combines TRBV6-5 with TRBJ2-7, with D maybe TRBD2 (5 bases). The CDR3 has 16 amino acids. From germline, CDR1 is MNHEY and CDR2 SVGAGI. Trimming pared 0 bases from V and 0 bases from J, leaving 12 bases between. The CDR3 DNA reads TGTGCCAGCAGTTACTCCCCAGTGAGGGTCTCCTACGAGCAGTACTTC. This sequence encodes CASSYSPVRVSYEQYF.

Of note for this clonotype: A read error may account for a junction end that differs from germline. This chain uses TRBV20-1 with TRBJ2-2; a weak D match, TRBD2 (6 bases). CDR1 and CDR2 (germline): DFQATT, SNEGSKA (reference sequence). The CDR3 sequence is 15 residues long. DNA of the CDR3: TGCAGTGCTAGGGACGGCGGACTACACACCGGGGGGCTGTTTTTT. As protein: CSARDGGLHTGGLFF.

The table lists this clonotype with many counts. The V call is TRBV6-1, the J call TRBJ2-5; 13 bases match TRBD2. The CDR3 extends over 19 amino acids. V was pared by 6 bases and J by 5 bases, with 18 bases of the junction left unmatched. Per germline, CDR1 MNHNS and CDR2 SASEGT. The CDR3 here is CASRPELPGLAGRWETQYF. For the CDR3, the DNA is TGTGCCAGCAGACCTGAATTGCCGGGACTAGCGGGAAGGTGGGAGACCCAGTACTTC.

A note on this clonotype: Mismatch with germline at one junction end may stem from a read error. The chain combines TRBV7-8 with TRBJ2-5, with D perhaps matching TRBD1 or TRBD2 (5 bases each). The V gene's germline CDR1 is SGHVS and CDR2 FQNEAQ. The CDR3 is 13 residues long. The CDR3 protein is CASSLDRGETRYF. DNA for the CDR3: TGTGCCAGCAGCCTAGACAGAGGGGAGACCCGGTACTTC.

This chain joins TRBV28 and TRBJ2-3; D ambiguous. From germline, CDR1 is MDHEN and CDR2 SYDVKM. V was clipped by 2 bases and J by 2 bases, with 17 bases between them. There are 17 residues in the CDR3. The CDR3 nucleotides are TGTGCCAGCAGTTTACAGGCTGGCGCCCCCCTCACAGATACGCAGTATTTT. Its protein product is CASSLQAGAPLTDTQYF.

This clonotype was seen at least ten times. The chain links TRBV27 to TRBJ2-2; 10 bases are a match to TRBD1. The germline V gene encodes CDR1 MNHEY and CDR2 SMNVEV (reference sequence). V shed 6 bases, J shed 6 bases, and the junction held 4 bases outside the gene matches. There are 14 residues in the CDR3. Here the CDR3 DNA reads TGTGCCAGCAGGCGACAGGGGGCCGCCGGGGAGCTGTTTTTT. Its protein is CASRRQGAAGELFF.

This clonotype was recorded a few times. The chain employs TRBV5-5 and TRBJ2-7; D call uncertain. CDR1 is SGHKS and CDR2 is YYEKEE in the germline V gene (reference sequence). This CDR3 has 11 residues. V lost 5 bases and J 7 bases, leaving 10 bases between the germline ends. The CDR3 reads CASSGYSEQYF. CDR3 DNA sequence: TGTGCCAGCAGTGGCTACAGTGAGCAGTACTTC. Using reference TRBV5-5 and TRBJ2-7 for the parts outside the CDR3, the full variable domain is DAGVTQSPTHLIKTRGQQVTLRCSPISGHKSVSWYQQVLGQGPQFIFQYYEKEERGRGNFPDRFSARQFPNYSSELNVNALLLGDSALYLCASSGYSEQYFGPGTRLTVT.

The J gene is TRBJ2-7, the V gene TRBV20-1, with 8 bases that match TRBD1. Germline trimming cut 8 bases from V and 2 bases from J; bases unmatched to any gene: 8. The CDR3 extends over 13 amino acids. CDR1 and CDR2 (germline): DFQATT, SNEGSKA (reference sequence). CDR3 residues: CSSTGGTAYEQYF. For the CDR3, the DNA is TGCAGTTCTACAGGGGGTACTGCCTACGAGCAGTACTTC.

This sequence joins TRBV20-1 and TRBJ2-5, with D hard to call. Trimming cost V 3 bases and J 10 bases, with 15 bases left between them. From germline, CDR1 is DFQATT and CDR2 SNEGSKA (reference sequence). The CDR3 is made up of 12 amino acids. CDR3 DNA: TGCAGTGCTAGCAGACAAGGAGAAGACCAGTACTTC. This translates into CSASRQGEDQYF.

This clonotype was seen a handful of times. V gene TRBV19 combines with J gene TRBJ2-7; unclear D gene. V lost 1 base and J lost 2, with 9 bases in between. Germline lookup yields CDR1 LNHDA and CDR2 SQIVND (reference sequence). The CDR3 is 14 amino acids. The CDR3, as DNA: TGTGCCAGTAGTATAGGGAGTTATCCCTACGAGCAGTACTTC. This encodes CASSIGSYPYEQYF. The full variable domain, rest sourced from reference TRBV19 and TRBJ2-7, is DGGITQSPKYLFRKEGQNVTLSCEQNLNHDAMYWYRQDPGQGLRLIYYSQIVNDFQKGDIAEGYSVSREKKESFPLTVTSAQKNPTAFYLCASSIGSYPYEQYFGPGTRLTVT.

As regards this clonotype: With a much larger clone just one base away, this may be a read error. The chain carries TRBV7-2 and TRBJ2-7, with TRBD2 matching 10 bases. Germline V lookup: CDR1 SGHTA, CDR2 FQGNSA. The CDR3 totals 15 residues. The CDR3 here is CASILILAGAPEQYF. The CDR3 DNA reads as TGTGCCAGCATCTTAATCCTAGCGGGAGCCCCAGAGCAGTACTTC.